The T cell receptor (beta chain) described here comes from a study of blood T cell repertoires in COVID-19. Study-level information: Samples came from the United States, Italy and Spain, spanning acute and convalescent COVID-19. PBMCs, B-cell-depleted T cells, or T cells were the source of the cDNA or gDNA that made up the material.

Unmatched junction bases numbered 9, after V lost 4 bases and J lost 7 bases. CDR1 and CDR2 from the germline V gene are SGHRS and YFSETQ. The CDR3 loop spans 16 amino acids. In the original analysis: Estimated nucleated cell counts came from reference gene primer amplification. Profiled with immunoSEQ multiplex PCR; TCRdb holds only in-frame clones, not every one. V and J calls plus clone size are reproduced from that table; the DNA served to infer D and trimming. The sample has about 250,000 clones, under 85% seen once; the top ten hold under 4.5%. The material sequenced was peripheral blood. This clonotype was sampled from a middle-aged woman with active or convalescent COVID-19. The chain has TRBV5-1 and TRBJ2-1, with 12 positions matching TRBD2. The CDR3: CASSLDLAGGSNEQFF. The DNA for the CDR3 is TGCGCCAGCAGCCTGGACCTAGCGGGGGGGAGTAATGAGCAGTTCTTC. The full variable domain, completed using reference TRBV5-1 and TRBJ2-1, is KAGVTQTPRYLIKTRGQQVTLSCSPISGHRSVSWYQQTPGQGLQFLFEYFSETQRNKGNFPGRFSGRQFSNSRSEMNVSTLELGDSALYLCASSLDLAGGSNEQFFGPGTRLTVL.